This is a list of T cell receptor beta chains from one sample in a study of CXCR3-negative and CXCR3-positive naive CD8 T cells. For each CDR3 protein, TCRdb gives one entry from its re-call of the 5' RACE reads, without DNA. This table lists 100,000 to 150,000 distinct CDR3 sequences. Source material: naive CXCR3+ CD8+ T cells from blood. The origin of the receptors is a human donor in good health. Some clones in this sample may be carry-over from other donors' samples. CDR3s include the opening cysteine and the closing phenylalanine or tryptophan.

v_call	cdr3_length	j_call	cdr3_aa
TRBV3-1	15	TRBJ1-3	CASSQDQGSGNTIYF
TRBV12-3/TRBV12-4	13	TRBJ2-3	CASSRTEADTQYF
TRBV7-9	16	TRBJ2-7	CASSHTDRELAYEQYF
TRBV12-3/TRBV12-4	14	TRBJ2-3	CASSHGGVTDTQYF
TRBV27	16	TRBJ2-7	CASSLSLLAGRYEQYF
TRBV4-1	15	TRBJ2-7	CASSQQSFSSYEQYF
TRBV4-3	15	TRBJ2-7	CASSQEGQSTYEQYF
TRBV7-6	11	TRBJ2-5	CASSLSMVQYF
TRBV11-3	15	TRBJ2-7	CASHENRLGPREQYF
TRBV12-3/TRBV12-4	17	TRBJ2-1	CASSLMRDRGGYNEQFF
TRBV6-1	13	TRBJ2-7	CASSEGRTGEQYF
TRBV18	16	TRBJ1-1	CASSTTPGTGIVEAFF
TRBV29-1	11	TRBJ1-1	CSVEDNTEAFF
TRBV7-2	15	TRBJ1-5	CASSLSSYSNQPQHF
TRBV5-1	13	TRBJ2-1	CASSLTGSNEQFF
TRBV7-6	14	TRBJ2-7	CASSSGLRAYEQYF
TRBV21-1	11	TRBJ2-2	CASLSTGELFF
TRBV5-1	16	TRBJ2-3	CASSKGLAASTDTQYF
TRBV29-1	13	TRBJ2-7	CSVEERTGDEQYF
TRBV12-3/TRBV12-4	14	TRBJ2-1	CASSPGTTYNEQFF
TRBV28	13	TRBJ2-1	CASSPGPSGEQFF
TRBV7-6	16	TRBJ2-1	CASSLGGSGRANEQFF
TRBV7-7	13	TRBJ2-1	CASSMVTGGEQFF